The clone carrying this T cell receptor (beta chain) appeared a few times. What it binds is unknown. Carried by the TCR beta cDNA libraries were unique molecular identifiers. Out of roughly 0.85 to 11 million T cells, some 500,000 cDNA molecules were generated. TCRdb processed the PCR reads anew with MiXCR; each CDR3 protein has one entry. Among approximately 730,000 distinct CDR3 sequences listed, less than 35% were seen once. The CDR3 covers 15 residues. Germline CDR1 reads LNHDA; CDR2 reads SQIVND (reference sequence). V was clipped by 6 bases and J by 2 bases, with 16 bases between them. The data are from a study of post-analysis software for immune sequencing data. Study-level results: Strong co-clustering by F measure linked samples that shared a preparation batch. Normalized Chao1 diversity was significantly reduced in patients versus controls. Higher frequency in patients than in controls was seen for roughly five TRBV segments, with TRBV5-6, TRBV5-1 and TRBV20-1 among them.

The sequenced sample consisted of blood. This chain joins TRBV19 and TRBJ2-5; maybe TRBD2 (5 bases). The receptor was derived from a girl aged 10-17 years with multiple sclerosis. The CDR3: CASSRIEPGQETQYF. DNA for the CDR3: TGTGCCAGTAGCCGGATCGAACCGGGGCAAGAGACCCAGTACTTC.